This T cell receptor beta chain originates from a study of cytomegalovirus exposure and HLA in healthy donors. About the study: The study placed over 65% of its 398 genotyped donors in the Caucasian-associated ancestry cluster. Findings and limits, study-wide: Overall, approximately 180 TCR beta chains were annotated as cytomegalovirus-associated. In an earlier analysis, about 90% or about 30%: the productive usage of most TCR beta V segments. Most subjects had HLA-A and HLA-B alleles reportedly predicted accurately by TCR beta sequences.

V lost 2 bases to trimming and J lost 4 bases, with 15 bases between them. CDR3 length: 16 amino acids. Germline V gene lookup returns CDR1 SGHVS and CDR2 FNYEAQ. Vbeta (60) and Jbeta (13) primers were used in the PCR. The assay was immunoSEQ multiplex PCR, and TCRdb's table has in-frame clones only and misses some. The data hold roughly 150,000 clones, with 75% to 90% observed a single time. This clone was recorded once. Its target is unknown. V and J are TRBV7-6 and TRBJ2-1, with TRBD1 as a possible D gene (10 bases). This clonotype originated in a female donor in good health and CMV-seronegative. Sequenced input: PBMCs. Written as DNA, the CDR3 is TGTGCCAGCAGCTTACTAGCGGGACAGGGGTACAATGAGCAGTTCTTC. Translation gives CASSLLAGQGYNEQFF.